This TCR beta chain was documented in a study of Ad26.COV2.S vaccination and SARS-CoV-2 variants. This clone was seen just once. Only in-frame clones appear in the TCRdb table, and some are missing; sequencing was by immunoSEQ multiplex PCR. The sample has around 300,000 clones; about 87% are singletons. Treatment here: some 19 received Ad26.COV2.S at low or high dose, single or two shots; roughly five received placebo; per-sample allocation not given. The samples were gathered on day 63 after the first injection of vaccine or placebo. V lost 3 bases to trimming and J lost 4 bases, with 12 bases between them. This CDR3 comprises 14 residues. Per germline, CDR1 KGHSH and CDR2 LQKENI.

This receptor was taken from a person between 18 and 59 years old who received the Ad26.COV2.S COVID-19 vaccine or a placebo. The input for sequencing was peripheral blood, taken in a trial of Ad26.COV2.S vaccine versus placebo. This chain uses TRBV18 with TRBJ2-5; D is tentatively TRBD1 or TRBD2 (5 bases each). The CDR3 region has the DNA TGTGCCAGCTCACCGAGGGACCTGGGAGAGACCCAGTACTTC. This sequence encodes CASSPRDLGETQYF.